The 32 T cell receptor beta chains below were found in one sample sequenced in a study of T cells in Graves' hyperthyroidism and ophthalmopathy. TCR beta CDR3 region amplification was performed from RNA transcripts. Using the HTBI primer set, a first-round RT-PCR was run on the TCR CDR3. TCRdb re-derived calls from the multiplex PCR reads in MiXCR, one entry per CDR3 protein. This table holds around 350,000 distinct CDR3 sequences, 17% found once. Sequenced sample: blood. The origin of the receptors is a woman between 25 and 40 years old with Graves' hyperthyroidism that later progressed to Graves' ophthalmopathy.

This clonotype was seen a handful of times. The rearrangement joins TRBV20-1 to TRBJ2-7; D possibly corresponds to TRBD1 (6 bases). V gave up 6 bases and J gave up 1 base, with 13 bases separating them. The CDR3 totals 13 residues. Germline V lookup: CDR1 DFQATT, CDR2 SNEGSKA (reference sequence). The CDR3 sequence: CSASDSLSYEQYF. CDR3 nucleotides: TGCAGTGCATCGGACAGTTTGTCCTACGAGCAGTACTTC.

This clonotype has a count of ten or more. The CDR3 DNA is TGTGCCAGCAGTTTTGAATCGGGGGCCTACGAGCAGTACTTC. This encodes CASSFESGAYEQYF. The chain links TRBV12-3 or TRBV12-4 to TRBJ2-7, with TRBD2 as a possible D gene (6 bases). Trimming took 3 bases from V and 2 from J, leaving 11 bases between them. CDR3 length equals 14 residues.

This clonotype has ten or more counts. The V gene is TRBV20-1, the J gene TRBJ2-7; D may be TRBD1 (6 bases). The germline V gene encodes CDR1 DFQATT and CDR2 SNEGSKA (reference sequence). V lost 6 bases and J 0 bases, leaving 9 bases between the germline ends. The CDR3 sequence is 12 residues long. Written as DNA, the CDR3 is TGCAGTGCCCGGGACAACTCCTACGAGCAGTACTTC. Translating gives CSARDNSYEQYF.

This clonotype appeared many times. J is TRBJ2-2 and V is TRBV6-1, with a tentative D call TRBD2 (6 bases). This CDR3 contains 13 residues. CDR1 MNHNS and CDR2 SASEGT come from the germline V gene. Trimming left V 5 bases short and J 4 bases short, with 8 bases between. DNA of the CDR3: TGTGCCAGCAGTCGGGGGATCACCGGGGAGCTGTTTTTT. It encodes CASSRGITGELFF.

This clonotype appeared many times. The V gene is TRBV6-5, the J gene TRBJ2-4; no reliable D call. This CDR3 is built from 16 residues. The V end lost 0 bases, the J end lost 1 base, and 10 bases lay between the germline ends. Per the germline V gene, CDR1 is MNHEY and CDR2 is SVGAGI. The CDR3, as DNA: TGTGCCAGCAGTTACTCGAATGGTGAGGCCAAAAACATTCAGTACTTC. Its protein product is CASSYSNGEAKNIQYF.

This clonotype appeared many times. The chain carries TRBV10-3 and TRBJ2-1, with 14 nucleotides matching TRBD2. The germline V gene encodes CDR1 ENHRY and CDR2 SYGVKD. The ends lost 6 bases at V and 0 bases at J; junction bases unmatched: 4. This CDR3 is built from 17 residues. The CDR3 sequence: CAIRGLAGGSSYNEQFF. As DNA, the CDR3 is TGTGCCATCAGAGGACTAGCGGGAGGAAGCTCCTACAATGAGCAGTTCTTC.

V and J are TRBV19 and TRBJ2-3, with D hard to call. V was trimmed by 5 bases and J by 0 bases, leaving 6 bases between them. The CDR3 contains 13 residues. In germline, CDR1 is LNHDA, CDR2 SQIVND (reference sequence). The CDR3: CASSSPSTDTQYF. CDR3 nucleotides: TGTGCCAGTAGTTCCCCGAGCACAGATACGCAGTATTTT. The entire variable domain, with the rest obtained from reference TRBV19 and TRBJ2-3, is as follows: DGGITQSPKYLFRKEGQNVTLSCEQNLNHDAMYWYRQDPGQGLRLIYYSQIVNDFQKGDIAEGYSVSREKKESFPLTVTSAQKNPTAFYLCASSSPSTDTQYFGPGTRLTVL.

This clonotype was seen ten or more times. The chain is built from TRBV29-1 and TRBJ2-7; 9 bases are shared with TRBD1. CDR1 and CDR2 (germline): SQVTM, ANQGSEA. The CDR3 runs to 13 residues. The junction had 5 bases not matched to a gene; V was cut back by 4 bases and J by 4 bases. CDR3 residues: CSVGRDRDYEQYF. For the CDR3, the DNA is TGCAGCGTTGGCCGGGACAGGGATTACGAGCAGTACTTC.

This clonotype occurred a few times. The gene calls are TRBV7-6 and TRBJ2-7, with TRBD1 as a possible D gene (7 bases). V dropped 5 bases and J dropped 1 base, with 15 bases sitting between them. The CDR3 loop spans 15 amino acids. Germline values: CDR1 SGHVS, CDR2 FNYEAQ. The CDR3, as DNA: TGTGCCAGCAGCCGGGACTCCAGGGGGTCCTACGAGCAGTACTTC. Translated, it gives CASSRDSRGSYEQYF.

This clonotype showed up just a few times. J is TRBJ1-1 and V is TRBV6-4, with 10 bases identical to TRBD1. This CDR3 region has 14 residues. The V and J ends lost 4 bases and 8 bases, in that order; junction bases with no gene match: 7. Germline V gene lookup returns CDR1 MRHNA and CDR2 SNTAGT. The CDR3 bases are TGTGCCAGCAGTGCCCGGGACAGGGGCTCAGAAGCTTTCTTT. It is translated as CASSARDRGSEAFF.

This clonotype appeared many times. This chain uses TRBV12-3 or TRBV12-4 with TRBJ2-1; 8 bases map to TRBD2. After removal of 6 bases from V and 0 bases from J, the junction contained 16 bases not matched to a gene. The CDR3 runs to 19 residues. Here the CDR3 reads CASRGWNGRGTYSYNEQFF. The CDR3 nucleotides are TGTGCCAGCAGGGGGTGGAACGGGAGGGGTACGTACTCCTACAATGAGCAGTTCTTC.

This clonotype was detected many times. The chain employs TRBV28 and TRBJ1-5; D perhaps matches TRBD1 (6 bases). The germline gives CDR1 MDHEN, CDR2 SYDVKM. Deletions cut 5 bases from V and 0 bases from J, with 20 bases between. CDR3 length equals 18 residues. In DNA, the CDR3 is TGTGCCAGCAGTACATGGAAACAGGGTCCTTATAGCAATCAGCCCCAGCATTTT. It is translated as CASSTWKQGPYSNQPQHF.

The chain joins TRBV27 to TRBJ1-2; no clear D gene. This CDR3 spans 15 amino acids. Trimming stripped 4 bases from V and 0 bases from J, with 12 bases between. The germline gives CDR1 MNHEY, CDR2 SMNVEV (reference sequence). The CDR3 nucleotides are TGTGCCAGCAGTTCCCTTTCAGGCTCTAACTATGGCTACACCTTC. It specifies CASSSLSGSNYGYTF.

The chain joins TRBV3-1 to TRBJ2-1; D uncertain. Germline V CDR1 and CDR2: LGHDT, YNNKEL (reference sequence). The V and J ends lost 0 bases and 7 bases respectively, with 16 bases between them. This CDR3 has 16 amino acids. The CDR3 loop reads CASSQDLGPPRNEQFF. Here the CDR3 DNA reads TGTGCCAGCAGCCAAGACCTCGGTCCTCCGCGGAATGAGCAGTTCTTC.

There are a few counts of this clonotype. The rearrangement links TRBV6-5 to TRBJ2-1; 11 bases are a match to TRBD2. The CDR3 has 17 residues. Per the germline V gene, CDR1 is MNHEY and CDR2 is SVGAGI. Trimming at V came to 3 bases and at J to 4 bases, leaving 8 bases not matched to a gene. CDR3 residues: CASSYRETSGNYNEQFF. Written as DNA, the CDR3 is TGTGCCAGCAGTTATCGGGAGACTAGCGGGAATTACAATGAGCAGTTCTTC.

The V call is TRBV5-1, the J call TRBJ2-1, with 7 bases aligning to TRBD2. V lost 4 bases and J lost 1; bases outside the gene matches: 8. In germline, CDR1 is SGHRS, CDR2 YFSETQ. The CDR3 consists of 16 residues. Here the CDR3 reads CASSERAGTSYNEQFF. CDR3 nucleotides: TGCGCCAGCAGCGAAAGAGCGGGAACTTCCTACAATGAGCAGTTCTTC.

Ten or more counts support this clonotype. One end of the junction fails to match germline, which may point to a read error. The chain employs TRBV9 and TRBJ2-5, with D possibly being TRBD2 (6 bases). There are 14 residues in the CDR3. Germline V gene lookup returns CDR1 SGDLS and CDR2 YYNGEE. CDR3 bases: TGTGCCAGCAGCAGGGTCGGGGGTGTAGAGCCCCAGTACTTC. Its translation is CASSRVGGVEPQYF.

In its sample, this clonotype was seen many times. This chain joins TRBV20-1 and TRBJ2-3; no firm D call. Trimming shortened V by 0 bases and J by 5 bases, and 18 bases separated the two germline ends. Germline loops: CDR1 DFQATT, CDR2 SNEGSKA (reference sequence). This CDR3 is built from 16 residues. The CDR3 sequence: CSARDFARDAGDTQYF. CDR3 DNA: TGCAGTGCTAGAGATTTTGCTCGAGATGCCGGAGATACGCAGTATTTT.

The V call is TRBV20-1, the J call TRBJ2-3; 10 bases align to TRBD1. Germline assignment: CDR1 DFQATT and CDR2 SNEGSKA (reference sequence). J was trimmed by 10 bases and V by 4 bases; bases with no gene match: 8. This CDR3 has 13 residues. The CDR3, as DNA: TGCAGTGCTATAATCCTGACAGGGGGCTCGCAGTATTTT. Protein sequence: CSAIILTGGSQYF.

This clonotype was recorded many times. V and J are TRBV12-3 or TRBV12-4 and TRBJ2-5; 8 bases match TRBD1. This CDR3 has 14 amino acids. The V segment lost 5 bases and the J segment 5 bases; nucleotides outside the gene matches: 7. The CDR3 loop reads CASSPEGDRETQYF. For the CDR3, the DNA is TGTGCCAGCAGTCCCGAGGGGGACAGGGAGACCCAGTACTTC.

The sample holds many counts of this clonotype. The V gene is TRBV7-8, the J gene TRBJ2-3, with D tentatively TRBD2 (6 bases). The CDR3 has 16 residues. V gave up 1 base and J gave up 1 base, with 12 bases separating them. Germline CDR1 is SGHVS and CDR2 is FQNEAQ. The CDR3 reads CASSLGISGRTDTQYF. The CDR3 nucleotides read TGTGCCAGCAGCTTAGGGATTAGCGGTCGCACAGATACGCAGTATTTT.

This clonotype was seen a few times. CDR3 nucleotides: TGTGCCAGCAGCAAAAGAGGACAGGGACATCAGCCCCAGCATTTT. Translating it yields CASSKRGQGHQPQHF. V usage is TRBV6-1 and J usage is TRBJ1-5; 8 bases agree with TRBD1. The CDR3 contains 15 residues. The germline gives CDR1 MNHNS, CDR2 SASEGT. Trimming cost V 6 bases and J 5 bases; bases outside gene matches: 9.

This clonotype was counted many times. J is TRBJ2-3 and V is TRBV20-1; TRBD2 agrees at 8 bases. Germline assignment: CDR1 DFQATT and CDR2 SNEGSKA (reference sequence). The CDR3 is 15 residues long. The ends lost 3 bases at V and 0 bases at J; junction bases unmatched: 5. The CDR3 coding sequence is TGCAGTGCTAGTTCGGCGGGAGGAAGCACAGATACGCAGTATTTT. This gives the protein CSASSAGGSTDTQYF.

This clonotype appeared many times. V gene TRBV2 combines with J gene TRBJ1-2; TRBD1 agrees at 7 bases. V trimming: 4 bases; J trimming: 3 bases; junction bases outside the gene matches: 5. Germline-derived CDR1 and CDR2 are SNHLY and FYNNEI. The CDR3 runs 14 residues. DNA for the CDR3: TGTGCCAGCAGTGGCAGTACAGGGGACTATGGCTACACCTTC. It codes for CASSGSTGDYGYTF.

This clonotype was recorded a few times. The chain employs TRBV5-1 and TRBJ2-1; 10 nucleotides agree with TRBD2. Germline V gene lookup returns CDR1 SGHRS and CDR2 YFSETQ. Germline trimming cut 3 bases from V and 4 bases from J; bases unmatched to any gene: 7. CDR3 length: 16 amino acids. Written as DNA, the CDR3 is TGCGCCAGCAGCTCCGGGGCTAGCGGGGGATACAATGAGCAGTTCTTC. It specifies CASSSGASGGYNEQFF. Supplemented by reference TRBV5-1 and TRBJ2-1, the full variable domain reads KAGVTQTPRYLIKTRGQQVTLSCSPISGHRSVSWYQQTPGQGLQFLFEYFSETQRNKGNFPGRFSGRQFSNSRSEMNVSTLELGDSALYLCASSSGASGGYNEQFFGPGTRLTVL.

This clonotype was recorded once. At one of its ends the junction is not consistent with the germline gene, which may arise from a read error. This chain joins TRBV4-1 and TRBJ2-2, with D perhaps matching TRBD1 (5 bases). The V gene's germline CDR1 is MGHRA and CDR2 YSYEKL. This CDR3 is built from 16 residues. CDR3 coding DNA: TGCGCCAGCGGCCAAGATGGCCAGGGTCGGACCGGGGAGCTGTTTTTT. It specifies CASGQDGQGRTGELFF.

This clonotype has ten or more counts. V and J are TRBV6-2 or TRBV6-3 and TRBJ1-5; D gene ambiguous. The ends were cut back, 8 bases at V and 0 bases at J, with 11 bases in the middle. Per germline, CDR1 MNHEY and CDR2 SVGEGT. This CDR3 contains 14 residues. CDR3 bases: TGTGCCAGCCAACAGCCATATAGCAATCAGCCCCAGCATTTT. Encoded protein: CASQQPYSNQPQHF.

In regard to this clonotype: This sequence may be a read error, since a much larger clone differs from it by one base. V gene TRBV20-1 combines with J gene TRBJ2-5, with D unresolved. The germline V gene has CDR1 DFQATT and CDR2 SNEGSKA (reference sequence). This CDR3 contains 15 residues. Trimming stripped 8 bases from V and 7 bases from J, with 26 bases between. The CDR3 bases are TGCAGTTTTCTTCCCATGCTAGACGTCTCGGGGACCCAGTACTTC. Its protein product is CSFLPMLDVSGTQYF.

This clonotype was counted ten times or more. The chain employs TRBV18 and TRBJ2-1; D ambiguous. The CDR3 runs 16 residues. The germline gives CDR1 KGHSH, CDR2 LQKENI. Trimming removed 1 base from V and 0 bases from J, with 10 bases in between. CDR3 coding DNA: TGTGCCAGCTCACCACAGACAATGGGCTCCTACAATGAGCAGTTCTTC. Translated: CASSPQTMGSYNEQFF.

The rearrangement joins TRBV20-1 to TRBJ1-2; no firm D call. V dropped 1 base and J dropped 6 bases, with 12 bases sitting between them. Germline values: CDR1 DFQATT, CDR2 SNEGSKA (reference sequence). The CDR3 sequence is 13 residues long. The CDR3 sequence is CSARVHGSDGYTF. Here the CDR3 DNA reads TGCAGTGCTAGAGTACACGGTTCGGATGGCTACACCTTC.

This clonotype has only a few counts. The chain combines TRBV25-1 with TRBJ1-3, with TRBD1 matching over 7 bases. Germline V CDR1 and CDR2: MGHDK, SYGVNS. Losses at the gene ends were 1 base for V and 5 bases for J; bases not matched to a gene: 8. The CDR3 is 16 amino acids. The CDR3 loop is CASSESGGAERNTIYF. The DNA for the CDR3 is TGTGCCAGCAGTGAATCAGGGGGGGCGGAAAGAAACACCATATATTTT.

The V gene is TRBV29-1, the J gene TRBJ2-4, with no clear D. Trimming stripped 3 bases from V and 8 bases from J, with 11 bases between. The germline gives CDR1 SQVTM, CDR2 ANQGSEA. The CDR3 has 12 amino acids. This chain's CDR3 is CSVDHPGDIQYF. CDR3 DNA sequence: TGCAGCGTTGACCACCCCGGTGACATTCAGTACTTC.